The next 5 T cell receptor beta chains were all read from a single sample in a study of T and B cells in COVID-19 patients. Blood genomic DNA input for TRB amplification was about 240-550 ng. BIOMED2 TRB-A/B primer pools were used in multiplex TRB PCR. TCRdb re-called the multiplex PCR reads with MiXCR, one entry per CDR3 protein. The sample records about 7,000 distinct CDR3 sequences, 25% to 35% being singletons. Sequencing was carried out using blood. The source is a human donor with active COVID-19.

This clonotype occurred a few times. This rearrangement joins TRBV18 to TRBJ1-4; D remains ambiguous. The CDR3 contains 16 residues. V was cut by 6 bases and J by 8 bases, with 22 bases left in between. Germline CDR1 is KGHSH and CDR2 is LQKENI. CDR3 region: CASSPGSVNTGEKLFF. Written as DNA, the CDR3 is TGTGCCAGCTCCCCCGGCAGCGTCAATACTGGGGAAAAACTGTTTTTT.

In DNA form, the CDR3 reads TGTGCCAGCAGCTTGCGACTAGCGGGGCCCTTGGAGACCCAGTACTTC. Translating gives CASSLRLAGPLETQYF. The gene calls are TRBV5-6 and TRBJ2-5, with TRBD2 matching 11 bases. Looked up from germline, CDR1 is SGHDT and CDR2 is YYEEEE. The CDR3 consists of 16 residues. Unmatched junction bases numbered 7, after V lost 1 base and J lost 5 bases.

This sequence joins TRBV6-2 or TRBV6-3 and TRBJ1-6, with D perhaps TRBD1 (6 bases). V dropped 5 bases and J dropped 0 bases, with 20 bases sitting between them. The germline V gene has CDR1 MNHEY and CDR2 SVGEGT. The CDR3 runs to 19 residues. CDR3 amino acids: CASSHDRIFQSSYNSPLHF. For the CDR3, the DNA is TGTGCCAGCAGTCACGACAGGATATTTCAGAGCTCCTATAATTCACCCCTCCACTTT.

This chain joins TRBV12-3 or TRBV12-4 and TRBJ1-3, with D possibly TRBD1 on 5 matching bases. V was clipped by 8 bases and J by 2 bases, with 10 bases between them. CDR3 length equals 13 residues. CDR3 region: CASSQDPGNTIYF. As DNA, the CDR3 is TGTGCCAGCTCACAGGACCCTGGAAACACCATATATTTT.

As to this clonotype: The DNA is omitted, as the CDR3 cannot be located on it reliably, and the CDR3 follows TCRdb's listing. The rearrangement links TRBV7-5 to TRBJ2-1; TRBD1 is the table's D call, not checked against the DNA. TRBV7-5 is shown as a pseudogene. The CDR3 is 16 amino acids long, termini counted. CDR3 sequence: CISVSEARDPYNEQFF.